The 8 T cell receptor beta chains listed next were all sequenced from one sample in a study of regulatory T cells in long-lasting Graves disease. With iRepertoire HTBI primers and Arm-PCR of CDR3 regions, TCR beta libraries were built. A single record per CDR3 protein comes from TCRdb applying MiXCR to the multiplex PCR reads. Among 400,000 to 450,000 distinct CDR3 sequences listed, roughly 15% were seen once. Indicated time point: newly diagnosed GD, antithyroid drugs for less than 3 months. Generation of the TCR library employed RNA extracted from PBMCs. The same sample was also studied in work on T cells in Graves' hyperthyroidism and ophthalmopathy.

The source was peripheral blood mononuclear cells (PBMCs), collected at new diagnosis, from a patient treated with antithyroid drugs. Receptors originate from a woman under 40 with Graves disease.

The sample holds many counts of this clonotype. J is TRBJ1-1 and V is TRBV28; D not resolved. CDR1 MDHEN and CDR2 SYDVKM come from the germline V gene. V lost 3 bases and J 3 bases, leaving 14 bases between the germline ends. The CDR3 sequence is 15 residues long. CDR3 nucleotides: TGTGCCAGCAGTTTCGCCGGACGGGCGGACACTGAAGCTTTCTTT. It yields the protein CASSFAGRADTEAFF.

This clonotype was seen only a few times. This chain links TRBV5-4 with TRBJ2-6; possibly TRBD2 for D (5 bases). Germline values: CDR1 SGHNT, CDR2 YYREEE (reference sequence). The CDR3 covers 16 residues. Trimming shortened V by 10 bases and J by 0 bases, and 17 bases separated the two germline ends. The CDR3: CAPSGRVNSGANVLTF. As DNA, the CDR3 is TGTGCCCCCAGCGGACGGGTGAACTCTGGGGCCAACGTCCTGACTTTC. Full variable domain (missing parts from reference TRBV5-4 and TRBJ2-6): ETGVTQSPTHLIKTRGQQVTLRCSSQSGHNTVSWYQQALGQGPQFIFQYYREEENGRGNFPPRFSGLQFPNYSSELNVNALELDDSALYLCAPSGRVNSGANVLTFGAGSRLTVL.

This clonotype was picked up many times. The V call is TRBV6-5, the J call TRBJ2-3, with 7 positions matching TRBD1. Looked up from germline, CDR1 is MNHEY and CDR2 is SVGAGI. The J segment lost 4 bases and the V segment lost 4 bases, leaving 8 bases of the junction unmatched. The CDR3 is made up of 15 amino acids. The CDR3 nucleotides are TGTGCCAGCAGTTCGCACACAGGGGCAGCAGATACGCAGTATTTT. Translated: CASSSHTGAADTQYF.

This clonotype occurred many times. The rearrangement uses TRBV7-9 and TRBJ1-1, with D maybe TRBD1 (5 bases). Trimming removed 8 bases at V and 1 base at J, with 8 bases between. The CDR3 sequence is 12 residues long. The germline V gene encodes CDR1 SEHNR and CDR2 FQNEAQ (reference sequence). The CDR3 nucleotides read TGTGCCAGCCGTGGACAGAACACTGAAGCTTTCTTT. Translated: CASRGQNTEAFF.

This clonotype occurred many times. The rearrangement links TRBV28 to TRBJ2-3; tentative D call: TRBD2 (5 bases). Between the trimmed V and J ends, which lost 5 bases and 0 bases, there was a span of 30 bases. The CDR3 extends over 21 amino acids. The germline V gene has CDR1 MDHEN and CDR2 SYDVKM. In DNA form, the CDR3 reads TGTGCCAGCAGTCCTAGCCCTGGAGGTGCACTAGAATTTTCTAGCACAGATACGCAGTATTTT. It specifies CASSPSPGGALEFSSTDTQYF.

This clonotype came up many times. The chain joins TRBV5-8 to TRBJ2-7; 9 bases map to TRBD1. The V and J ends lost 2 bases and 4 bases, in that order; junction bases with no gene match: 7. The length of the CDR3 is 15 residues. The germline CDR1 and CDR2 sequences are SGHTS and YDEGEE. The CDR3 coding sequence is TGTGCCAGCAGCTTACACGGGGACAGGGCATACGAGCAGTACTTC. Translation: CASSLHGDRAYEQYF.

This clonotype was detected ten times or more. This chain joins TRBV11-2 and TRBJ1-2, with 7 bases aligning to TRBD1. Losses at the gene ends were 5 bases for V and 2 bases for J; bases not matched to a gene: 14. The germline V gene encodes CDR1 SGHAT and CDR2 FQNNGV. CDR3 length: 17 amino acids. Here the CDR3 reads CASSAGTAPRGNYGYTF. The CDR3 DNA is TGTGCCAGCAGCGCCGGGACAGCCCCGCGAGGAAACTATGGCTACACCTTC.

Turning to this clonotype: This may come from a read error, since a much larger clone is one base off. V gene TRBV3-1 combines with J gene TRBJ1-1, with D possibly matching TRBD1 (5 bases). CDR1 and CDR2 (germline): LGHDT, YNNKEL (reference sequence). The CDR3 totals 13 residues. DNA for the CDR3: TGTGCCAGCAGCCAAGTCTTGGACACTGGAGCTTTCTTT. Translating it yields CASSQVLDTGAFF.